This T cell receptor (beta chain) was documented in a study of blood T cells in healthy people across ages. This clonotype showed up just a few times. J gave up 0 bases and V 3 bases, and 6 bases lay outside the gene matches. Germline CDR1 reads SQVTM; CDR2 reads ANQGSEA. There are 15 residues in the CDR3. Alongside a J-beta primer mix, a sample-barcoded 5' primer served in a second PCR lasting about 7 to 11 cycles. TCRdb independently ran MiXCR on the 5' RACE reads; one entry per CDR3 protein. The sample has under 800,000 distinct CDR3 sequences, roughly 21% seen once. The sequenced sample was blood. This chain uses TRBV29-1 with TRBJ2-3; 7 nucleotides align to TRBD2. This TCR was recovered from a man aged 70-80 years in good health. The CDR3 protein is CSVEGGIMSTDTQYF. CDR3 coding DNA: TGCAGCGTTGAGGGGGGGATTATGAGCACAGATACGCAGTATTTT.